Below, 14 T cell receptor beta chains from the same sample are listed, as sequenced in a study of T cells after posttransplantation cyclophosphamide. Methotrexate plus calcineurin inhibitor accompanied controls' myeloablative marrow transplants; sampling was 1 year later. Generated by immunoSEQ multiplex PCR, the TCRdb table keeps only in-frame clones and is missing some. The sample has 15,000 to 20,000 clones, approximately 80% seen once. The input for sequencing was PBMCs, taken just under 450 days after allogeneic stem cell transplant with calcineurin inhibitor and methotrexate. These receptors originate from a male patient between 25 and 39 years old who received an allogeneic stem cell transplant from an unrelated donor, was CMV-positive, and had acute and chronic GVHD. The graft donor may be the source of some T cells.

J is TRBJ1-3 and V is TRBV27; D not certain. The germline CDR1 and CDR2 sequences are MNHEY and SMNVEV (reference sequence). The CDR3 has 15 amino acids. V was cut by 8 bases and J by 3 bases, with 17 bases left in between. Here the CDR3 reads CASGPRFGFGNTIYF. In DNA form, the CDR3 reads TGTGCCAGCGGTCCGCGGTTCGGGTTTGGAAACACCATATATTTT.

This clone appeared a single time. This chain joins TRBV7-2 and TRBJ1-1; no firm D call. Per germline, CDR1 SGHTA and CDR2 FQGNSA. Trimming removed 2 bases from V and 8 bases from J, with 9 bases in between. The CDR3 is made up of 12 amino acids. In DNA, the CDR3 is TGTGCCAGCAGCTTAACCAGCGAAGAAGCTTTCTTT. Encoded protein: CASSLTSEEAFF. Complete variable domain (other parts from reference TRBV7-2 and TRBJ1-1): GAGVSQSPSNKVTEKGKDVELRCDPISGHTALYWYRQSLGQGLEFLIYFQGNSAPDKSGLPSDRFSAERTGGSVSTLTIQRTQQEDSAVYLCASSLTSEEAFFGQGTRLTVV.

This clone showed up just once. V is TRBV14 and J is TRBJ1-1; maybe TRBD1 (6 bases). The CDR3 is 15 amino acids. Trimming shortened V by 3 bases and J by 5 bases, and 16 bases separated the two germline ends. Germline loops: CDR1 SGHDN, CDR2 FVKESK. CDR3 protein: CASSHARGSGTEAFF. Here the CDR3 DNA reads TGTGCCAGCAGCCATGCCAGGGGATCGGGGACTGAAGCTTTCTTT.

The V and J genes are TRBV14 and TRBJ1-4, with 8 nucleotides matching TRBD1. The J segment lost 6 bases and the V segment lost 1 base, leaving 13 bases of the junction unmatched. This CDR3 spans 18 amino acids. Germline values: CDR1 SGHDN, CDR2 FVKESK. CDR3 loop: CASSQVAGQGLGDEKLFF. The CDR3 DNA sequence: TGTGCCAGCAGCCAAGTTGCCGGACAGGGCCTAGGGGATGAAAAACTGTTTTTT.

The chain combines TRBV6-5 with TRBJ2-1; 8 nucleotides match TRBD1. The CDR3 has 13 amino acids. Per germline, CDR1 MNHEY and CDR2 SVGAGI. Losses at the gene ends were 7 bases for V and 6 bases for J; bases not matched to a gene: 5. The CDR3 nucleotides read TGTGCCAGCATTAGAACAGGGGGCAATGAGCAGTTCTTC. It translates to CASIRTGGNEQFF.

This clone showed up just once. This rearrangement joins TRBV6-5 to TRBJ2-7; 7 bases agree with TRBD2. The CDR3 is 12 residues long. V dropped 5 bases and J dropped 6; count of bases not matched to a gene: 4. The germline V gene has CDR1 MNHEY and CDR2 SVGAGI. CDR3 loop: CASSEWGGEQYF. CDR3 bases: TGTGCCAGCAGTGAATGGGGGGGCGAGCAGTACTTC.

The V call is TRBV4-3, the J call TRBJ2-2, with TRBD2 matching over 12 bases. The V and J ends lost 2 bases and 1 base, in that order; junction bases with no gene match: 5. This CDR3 contains 18 residues. Germline V gives CDR1 LGHNA, CDR2 YSLEER. The CDR3 DNA follows: TGCGCCAGCAGCCAACTAGCGGGGGGGCCCTGGAACACCGGGGAGCTGTTTTTT. This sequence encodes CASSQLAGGPWNTGELFF.

For the CDR3, the DNA is TGTGCCAGCAGTGTAGAAGGGGGCGAGACCCAGTACTTC. Its translation is CASSVEGGETQYF. The chain uses TRBV2 and TRBJ2-5; 7 positions match TRBD1. Germline V gene sequence: CDR1 SNHLY, CDR2 FYNNEI. V trimming: 4 bases; J trimming: 5 bases; junction bases outside the gene matches: 4. The CDR3 totals 13 residues.

This rearrangement joins TRBV9 to TRBJ1-2; perhaps TRBD1 as D (5 bases). There are 14 residues in the CDR3. CDR1 is SGDLS and CDR2 is YYNGEE in the germline V gene. Trimming removed 1 base at V and 7 bases at J, with 14 bases between. CDR3 protein: CASSVQGRRGGYTF. DNA for the CDR3: TGTGCCAGCAGCGTACAGGGCCGACGAGGTGGCTACACCTTC.

Concerning this clone itself: This sample includes further DNA sequences coding for the same CDR3. V usage is TRBV6-1 and J usage is TRBJ2-1; the match to TRBD1 covers 8 bases. V trimming: 2 bases; J trimming: 1 base; junction bases outside the gene matches: 13. This CDR3 spans 19 amino acids. CDR1 and CDR2 from the germline V gene are MNHNS and SASEGT. For the CDR3, the DNA is TGTGCCAGCAGTGAAAAGGGGCAGGGGGCCGCCCTTTCCTACAATGAGCAGTTCTTC. Amino acid sequence: CASSEKGQGAALSYNEQFF.

The V gene is TRBV7-8, the J gene TRBJ2-5, with a weak D call TRBD1 (5 bases). The CDR3 has 17 residues. Trimming took off 0 bases at V and 4 bases at J, with 18 bases between the two ends. Germline CDR1 and CDR2: SGHVS and FQNEAQ. The CDR3 is CASSLAHVPGRGETQYF. CDR3 sequence (DNA): TGTGCCAGCAGCTTAGCGCATGTTCCTGGAAGGGGAGAGACCCAGTACTTC.

This clone was detected only a few times. CDR3 bases: TGTGCCAGCAGCCAAGATCGTCTCGTCCAGGTTAACTATGGCTACACCTTC. This sequence encodes CASSQDRLVQVNYGYTF. This rearrangement joins TRBV2 to TRBJ1-2; D not resolved. This CDR3 contains 17 residues. V lost 6 bases and J 1 base, leaving 21 bases between the germline ends. CDR1 SNHLY and CDR2 FYNNEI come from the germline V gene.

The chain couples TRBV5-1 to TRBJ1-6; D is unclear. The CDR3 runs to 19 residues. CDR1 is SGHRS, CDR2 YFSETQ, per germline. The germline V and J ends were trimmed by 4 bases and 8 bases, with 28 bases remaining between them. The CDR3 bases are TGCGCCAGCAGCCCAAACAGCTATTCTCCGGCCCAGGATGATTCACCCCTCCACTTT. It yields the protein CASSPNSYSPAQDDSPLHF.

This clone was found once. The rearrangement links TRBV5-6 to TRBJ2-7; TRBD2 might be the D (5 bases). CDR1 and CDR2 (germline): SGHDT, YYEEEE. The CDR3 has 14 amino acids. V gave up 1 base and J gave up 0 bases, with 8 bases separating them. CDR3 sequence reads: CASSLSGISYEQYF. The DNA for the CDR3 is TGTGCCAGCAGCTTGTCCGGGATCTCCTACGAGCAGTACTTC.